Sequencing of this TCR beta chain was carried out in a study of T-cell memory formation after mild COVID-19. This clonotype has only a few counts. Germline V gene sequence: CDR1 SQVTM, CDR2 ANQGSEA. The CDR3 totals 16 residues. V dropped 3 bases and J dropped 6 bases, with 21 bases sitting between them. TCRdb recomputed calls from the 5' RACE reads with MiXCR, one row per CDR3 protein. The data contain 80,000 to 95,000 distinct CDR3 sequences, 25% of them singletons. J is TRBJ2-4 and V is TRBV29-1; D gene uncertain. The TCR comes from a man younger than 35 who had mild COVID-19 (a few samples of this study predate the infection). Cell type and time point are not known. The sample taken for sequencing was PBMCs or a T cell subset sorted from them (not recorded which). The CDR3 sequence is CSVEGYSEDTRNIQYF. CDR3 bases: TGCAGCGTTGAGGGTTACTCAGAGGATACAAGAAACATTCAGTACTTC. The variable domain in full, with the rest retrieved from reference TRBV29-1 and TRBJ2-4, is SAVISQKPSRDICQRGTSLTIQCQVDSQVTMMFWYRQQPGQSLTLIATANQGSEATYESGFVIDKFPISRPNLTFSTLTVSNMSPEDSSIYLCSVEGYSEDTRNIQYFGAGTRLSVL.